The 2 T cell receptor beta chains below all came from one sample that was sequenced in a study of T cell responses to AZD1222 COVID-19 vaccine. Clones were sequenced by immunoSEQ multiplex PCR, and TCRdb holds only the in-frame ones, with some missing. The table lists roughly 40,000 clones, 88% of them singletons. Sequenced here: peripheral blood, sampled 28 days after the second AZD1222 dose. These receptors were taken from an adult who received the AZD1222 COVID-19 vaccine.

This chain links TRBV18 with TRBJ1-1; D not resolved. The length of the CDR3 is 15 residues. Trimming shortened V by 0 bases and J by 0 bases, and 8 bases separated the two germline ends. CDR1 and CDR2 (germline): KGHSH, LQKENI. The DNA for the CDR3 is TGTGCCAGCTCACCACCGGGCGGTATGAACACTGAAGCTTTCTTT. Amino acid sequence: CASSPPGGMNTEAFF.

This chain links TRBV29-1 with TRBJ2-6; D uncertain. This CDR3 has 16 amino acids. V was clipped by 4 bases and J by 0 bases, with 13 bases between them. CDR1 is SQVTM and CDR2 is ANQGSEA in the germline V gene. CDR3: CSVANSRNSGANVLTF. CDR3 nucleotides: TGCAGCGTTGCGAACAGCCGGAACTCTGGGGCCAACGTCCTGACTTTC.